These 25 T cell receptor beta chains originate from one sample sequenced in a study of tissue T cells after allogeneic stem cell transplantation. The assay was immunoSEQ multiplex PCR, and TCRdb's table has in-frame clones only and misses some. The sample lists about 43,000 clones, roughly 92% seen once, with under 4% in the top ten. The sequences come from blood, collected before transplantation. Receptors originate from a woman aged 40-69 years who later had graft-versus-host disease after an allogeneic stem cell transplant.

This chain joins TRBV7-8 and TRBJ1-2; no definite D call. Germline V lookup: CDR1 SGHVS, CDR2 FQNEAQ. The V end lost 3 bases, the J end lost 9 bases, and 20 bases lay between the germline ends. CDR3 length: 15 amino acids. The CDR3 coding sequence is TGTGCCAGCAGCTTGGCAGGCAGGCCACCAACTAGCTACACCTTC. Protein: CASSLAGRPPTSYTF.

The J gene is TRBJ1-1, the V gene TRBV20-1; no firm D call. Germline loops: CDR1 DFQATT, CDR2 SNEGSKA (reference sequence). There are 11 residues in the CDR3. Trimming shortened V by 3 bases and J by 7 bases, and 9 bases separated the two germline ends. The CDR3 sequence is CSASDGSEAFF. DNA of the CDR3: TGCAGTGCTAGTGATGGAAGTGAAGCTTTCTTT.

V and J are TRBV7-8 and TRBJ2-7; D is uncertain. Germline CDR1 and CDR2: SGHVS and FQNEAQ. The V end was cut by 3 bases, the J end by 3 bases, with 9 bases between. CDR3 length: 13 amino acids. The CDR3 DNA follows: TGTGCCAGCAGCTTCCAGGAATACTACGAGCAGTACTTC. Encoded protein: CASSFQEYYEQYF.

This chain uses TRBV11-2 with TRBJ1-2; weak D call: TRBD1 (5 bases). Germline V gene lookup returns CDR1 SGHAT and CDR2 FQNNGV. The CDR3 length is 16 residues. The ends were cut back, 5 bases at V and 5 bases at J, with 21 bases in the middle. CDR3 amino acids: CASSAPSGSERYGYTF. The CDR3 nucleotides read TGTGCCAGCAGCGCACCGTCAGGGTCGGAGAGATATGGCTACACCTTC.

This CDR3 is CASSPAGEGYNEQFF. CDR3 in DNA: TGTGCCAGTAGTCCAGCGGGAGAGGGTTACAATGAGCAGTTCTTC. The chain has TRBV19 and TRBJ2-1; the match to TRBD2 covers 8 bases. Looked up from germline, CDR1 is LNHDA and CDR2 is SQIVND (reference sequence). V was pared by 5 bases and J by 4 bases, with 7 bases of the junction left unmatched. There are 15 residues in the CDR3. Using reference TRBV19 and TRBJ2-1 for the parts outside the CDR3, the full variable domain is DGGITQSPKYLFRKEGQNVTLSCEQNLNHDAMYWYRQDPGQGLRLIYYSQIVNDFQKGDIAEGYSVSREKKESFPLTVTSAQKNPTAFYLCASSPAGEGYNEQFFGPGTRLTVL.

The chain carries TRBV15 and TRBJ2-7, with 10 bases lining up with TRBD1. V trimming: 0 bases; J trimming: 2 bases; junction bases outside the gene matches: 7. CDR1 and CDR2 from the germline V gene are LNHNV and YYDKDF (reference sequence). The CDR3 has 17 residues. The CDR3 DNA is TGTGCCACCAGCAGAGAAAGGACAGGGGGTCGAACCTACGAGCAGTACTTC. Residues: CATSRERTGGRTYEQYF.

The chain employs TRBV30 and TRBJ2-5, with 10 bases aligning to TRBD1. CDR1 and CDR2 from the germline V gene are GTSNPN and SVGIG (reference sequence). CDR3 length equals 14 residues. V was pared by 2 bases and J by 5 bases, with 5 bases of the junction left unmatched. The CDR3 region has the DNA TGTGCCTGGAGTCGACAGGGGGCATGGGAGACCCAGTACTTC. The encoded protein is CAWSRQGAWETQYF.

V and J are TRBV18 and TRBJ2-7; 11 positions match TRBD2. Germline V gives CDR1 KGHSH, CDR2 LQKENI. This CDR3 spans 16 amino acids. The V segment lost 2 bases and the J segment 1 base; nucleotides outside the gene matches: 4. The CDR3 nucleotides read TGTGCCAGCTCACCAAGGCTAGCGGGGGGATCCTACGAGCAGTACTTC. Protein: CASSPRLAGGSYEQYF.

V usage is TRBV30 and J usage is TRBJ1-3; unclear D gene. Germline V gene data show CDR1 as GTSNPN and CDR2 as SVGIG (reference sequence). V was cut by 3 bases and J by 0 bases, with 15 bases left in between. CDR3 size: 16 residues. CDR3 nucleotide sequence: TGTGCCTGGAGCTCCCCGGGAGGGAGCTCTGGAAACACCATATATTTT. Its translation: CAWSSPGGSSGNTIYF.

The chain recombines TRBV7-9 with TRBJ2-7, with D maybe TRBD2 (6 bases). Between the trimmed V and J ends, which lost 5 bases and 1 base, there was a span of 9 bases. The CDR3 length is 13 residues. Germline V gene data show CDR1 as SEHNR and CDR2 as FQNEAQ (reference sequence). In DNA form, the CDR3 reads TGTGCCAGCAGCCGGGGGAGGTCCTACGAGCAGTACTTC. Translated, it gives CASSRGRSYEQYF.

This chain connects TRBV3-1 (or the pseudogene TRBV3-2) to TRBJ1-5; TRBD1 is a possible D gene (5 bases). The CDR3 consists of 16 residues. Germline loops: CDR1 LGHDT, CDR2 YNNKEL (reference sequence). V lost 1 base, J lost 1 base, and 11 bases lay in between. CDR3 nucleotides: TGTGCCAGCAGCCAAGGAGGGGCAGGGAGCAATCAGCCCCAGCATTTT. It yields the protein CASSQGGAGSNQPQHF.

The chain is built from TRBV5-4 and TRBJ2-2; 12 bases are a match to TRBD2. The germline V gene has CDR1 SGHNT and CDR2 YYREEE (reference sequence). Trimming removed 3 bases from V and 0 bases from J; junction bases left unmatched: 3. The length of the CDR3 is 17 residues. CDR3 sequence (DNA): TGTGCCAGCAGCTGGGGACTAGCGGGTTCGAACACCGGGGAGCTGTTTTTT. Its protein is CASSWGLAGSNTGELFF.

This clone has only one observation. The J gene is TRBJ2-7, the V gene TRBV6-2 or TRBV6-3, with D possibly TRBD1 on 6 matching bases. Germline lookup yields CDR1 MNHEY and CDR2 SVGEGT. The CDR3 spans 15 residues. Between the trimmed V and J ends, which lost 0 bases and 2 bases, there was a span of 11 bases. This CDR3 is CASSYSKQGPYEQYF. The CDR3 DNA follows: TGTGCCAGCAGTTACTCGAAGCAGGGGCCCTACGAGCAGTACTTC.

V and J are TRBV3-1 (or the pseudogene TRBV3-2) and TRBJ1-2; D is possibly TRBD1 (6 bases). The length of the CDR3 is 14 residues. Per germline, CDR1 LGHDT and CDR2 YNNKEL (reference sequence). V was shortened by 0 bases and J by 4 bases, with 9 bases between the two germline ends. The CDR3 sequence is CASSQDVRGYGYTF. CDR3 nucleotides: TGTGCCAGCAGCCAAGATGTCAGGGGCTATGGCTACACCTTC.

This clone showed up just once. V is TRBV7-9 and J is TRBJ1-5; no definite D call. V shed 5 bases and J shed 5 bases, with 10 bases lying between them. Germline CDR1 SEHNR, CDR2 FQNEAQ (reference sequence). CDR3 length: 13 residues. The CDR3: CASSPSVDQPQHF. In nucleotides, the CDR3 is TGTGCCAGCAGCCCGTCGGTGGATCAGCCCCAGCATTTT.

This chain uses TRBV21-1 with TRBJ2-5; TRBD2 reflects the table's D call only, with no check against the DNA. TRBV21-1 is a documented pseudogene. The CDR3 has 20 residues. CDR3 sequence (DNA): TGTGCCAGCTCTCAGGGGTTCGGTCTAGCGGGCCGGATGGAACAAGAGACCCAGTACTTC. This sequence encodes CASSQGFGLAGRMEQETQYF.

This clone was seen a few times. The V call is TRBV6-1, the J call TRBJ1-5, with D possibly matching TRBD1 (5 bases). Germline CDR1 and CDR2: MNHNS and SASEGT. The V and J ends lost 2 bases and 2 bases respectively, with 10 bases between them. The CDR3 is 15 amino acids. This chain's CDR3 is CASSEQGFGNQPQHF. The DNA for the CDR3 is TGTGCCAGCAGTGAACAGGGATTTGGCAATCAGCCCCAGCATTTT.

CDR3 nucleotide sequence: TGTGCCAGCAGCTCGGGAAGGGGGCGGAGTGAAGCTTTCTTT. Its translation is CASSSGRGRSEAFF. This rearrangement joins TRBV7-2 to TRBJ1-1, with TRBD1 matching 7 bases. Germline CDR1 SGHTA, CDR2 FQGNSA. Unmatched junction bases numbered 9, after V lost 4 bases and J lost 7 bases. This CDR3 has 14 amino acids.

The chain carries TRBV7-2 and TRBJ1-5; no clear D. Per germline, CDR1 SGHTA and CDR2 FQGNSA. The CDR3 spans 13 residues. The ends were cut back, 4 bases at V and 5 bases at J, with 9 bases in the middle. The CDR3 loop reads CASSSLLDQPQHF. CDR3 DNA: TGTGCCAGCAGCTCCCTTCTGGATCAGCCCCAGCATTTT.

There are a few counts of this clone. The chain employs TRBV7-9 and TRBJ2-2; unclear D gene. This CDR3 is 14 amino acids long. From germline, CDR1 is SEHNR and CDR2 FQNEAQ (reference sequence). V was pared by 2 bases and J by 3 bases, with 7 bases between. The CDR3 DNA reads TGTGCCAGCAGCTTAACCGGTTACACCGGGGAGCTGTTTTTT. This sequence encodes CASSLTGYTGELFF.

This rearrangement joins TRBV24-1 to TRBJ2-2; D remains ambiguous. The CDR3 has 15 amino acids. The V end lost 3 bases, the J end lost 3 bases, and 10 bases lay between the germline ends. CDR1 and CDR2 from the germline V gene are KGHDR and SFDVKD. The CDR3 sequence: CATSDAATDTGELFF. Here the CDR3 DNA reads TGTGCCACCAGTGATGCTGCGACGGACACCGGGGAGCTGTTTTTT.

This chain joins TRBV2 and TRBJ2-1, with 7 bases fitting TRBD1. CDR1 is SNHLY, CDR2 FYNNEI, per germline. The junction had 7 bases not matched to a gene; V was cut back by 6 bases and J by 5 bases. CDR3 length equals 14 residues. The CDR3 nucleotides read TGTGCCAGCAGCGATGACAGGGCCAACAATGAGCAGTTCTTC. Translated: CASSDDRANNEQFF.

The sample holds one count of this clone. The chain joins TRBV5-4 to TRBJ2-1; tentatively, D is TRBD1 (6 bases). V shed 0 bases and J shed 5 bases, with 12 bases lying between them. Per germline, CDR1 SGHNT and CDR2 YYREEE (reference sequence). This CDR3 region has 15 residues. Here the CDR3 DNA reads TGTGCCAGCAGCTTGGGAGGGGGTGATAACAATGAGCAGTTCTTC. This gives the protein CASSLGGGDNNEQFF.

This clone has a single count. The gene calls are TRBV7-8 and TRBJ1-3; 8 nucleotides match TRBD1. From germline, CDR1 is SGHVS and CDR2 FQNEAQ. The CDR3 totals 15 residues. Unmatched junction bases numbered 5, after V lost 1 base and J lost 6 bases. CDR3 protein: CASSLELTGVNTIYF. Here the CDR3 DNA reads TGTGCCAGCAGCTTAGAACTGACAGGGGTAAACACCATATATTTT.

The V gene is TRBV5-1, the J gene TRBJ2-7; 13 positions agree with TRBD2. Germline V lookup: CDR1 SGHRS, CDR2 YFSETQ. The CDR3 runs 17 residues. The J segment lost 3 bases and the V segment lost 4 bases, leaving 10 bases of the junction unmatched. The chain's CDR3 is CASSTWTSGRVDYEQYF. The CDR3 region has the DNA TGCGCCAGCAGCACGTGGACTAGCGGGAGAGTGGACTACGAGCAGTACTTC.